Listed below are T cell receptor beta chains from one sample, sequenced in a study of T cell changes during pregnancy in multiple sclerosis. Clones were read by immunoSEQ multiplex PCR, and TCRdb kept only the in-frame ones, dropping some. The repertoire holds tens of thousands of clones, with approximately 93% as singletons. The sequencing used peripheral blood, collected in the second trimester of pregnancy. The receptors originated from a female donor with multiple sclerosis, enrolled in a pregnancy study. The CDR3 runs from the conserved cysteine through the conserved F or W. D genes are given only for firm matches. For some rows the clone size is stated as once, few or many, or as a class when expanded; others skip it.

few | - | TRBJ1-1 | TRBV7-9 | CASSLGEYGARTEAFF | TGTGCCAGCAGCTTAGGCGAGTATGGGGCGCGCACTGAAGCTTTCTTT
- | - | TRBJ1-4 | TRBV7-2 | CASSSGQRFATNEKLFF | TGTGCCAGCAGCTCGGGACAAAGATTTGCAACTAATGAAAAACTGTTTTTT
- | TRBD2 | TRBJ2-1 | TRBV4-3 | CASSPRLAGALSYNEQFF | TGCGCCAGCAGCCCGAGACTAGCGGGAGCCCTGTCCTACAATGAGCAGTTCTTC
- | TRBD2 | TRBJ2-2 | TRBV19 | CASSFLAGGGTGELFF | TGTGCCAGTAGTTTCCTAGCGGGAGGAGGGACCGGGGAGCTGTTTTTT
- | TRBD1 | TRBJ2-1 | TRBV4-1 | CASSQTGSSSYNEQFF | TGCGCCAGCAGCCAGACAGGGTCAAGCTCCTACAATGAGCAGTTCTTC
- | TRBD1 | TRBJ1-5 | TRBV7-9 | CASSRSDRAHKGSNQPQHF | TGTGCCAGCAGCCGCTCGGACAGGGCACACAAGGGTAGCAATCAGCCCCAGCATTTT
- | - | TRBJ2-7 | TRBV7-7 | CASSLTGFAEQYF | TGTGCTAGCAGCCTCACAGGGTTCGCCGAGCAGTACTTC
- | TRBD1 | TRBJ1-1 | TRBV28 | CASTTGDLNTEAFF | TGTGCCAGCACCACAGGGGACCTGAACACTGAAGCTTTCTTT
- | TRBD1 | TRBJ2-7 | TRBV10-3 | CAISDPLGDRESYEQYF | TGTGCCATCAGTGACCCCCTTGGGGACAGGGAGTCCTACGAGCAGTACTTC
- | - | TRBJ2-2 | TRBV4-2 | CASSQEGSYTGELFF | TGTGCCAGCAGCCAAGAGGGTAGCTACACCGGGGAGCTGTTTTTT
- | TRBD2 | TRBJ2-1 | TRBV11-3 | CASSRTSGSHNEQFF | TGTGCCAGCAGCCGCACTAGCGGGAGCCACAATGAGCAGTTCTTC
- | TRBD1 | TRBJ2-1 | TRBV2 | CASKTGGLDNEQFF | TGTGCCAGCAAGACAGGGGGTTTGGACAATGAGCAGTTCTTC
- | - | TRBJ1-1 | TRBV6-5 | CASSQQGTNTEAFF | TGTGCCAGCAGTCAACAGGGCACGAACACTGAAGCTTTCTTT
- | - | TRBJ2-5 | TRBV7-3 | CASSLRPAPGETQYF | TGTGCCAGCAGCTTACGCCCGGCCCCCGGGGAGACCCAGTACTTC
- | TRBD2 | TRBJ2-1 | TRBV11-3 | CASSYNRTSGGSYNEQFF | TGTGCCAGCAGCTACAACCGGACTAGCGGGGGCTCCTACAATGAGCAGTTCTTC
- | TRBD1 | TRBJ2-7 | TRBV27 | CASAKGAENEQYF | TGTGCCAGCGCCAAGGGGGCTGAAAACGAGCAGTACTTC
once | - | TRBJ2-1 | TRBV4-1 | CASSQDGQGKFF | TGCGCCAGCAGCCAAGATGGCCAGGGAAAGTTCTTC
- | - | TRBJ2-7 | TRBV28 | CASSFSRASYEQYF | TGTGCCAGCAGTTTCTCGCGGGCCTCCTACGAGCAGTACTTC
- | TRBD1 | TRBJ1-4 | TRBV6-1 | CASCRGREKLFF | TGTGCCAGTTGCAGGGGGCGCGAAAAACTGTTTTTT
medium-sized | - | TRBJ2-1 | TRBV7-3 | CASSLGGGSDEQFF | TGTGCCAGCAGCTTAGGGGGCGGGAGTGATGAGCAGTTCTTC
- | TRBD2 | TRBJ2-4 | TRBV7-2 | CASSKRTSAQNIQYF | TGTGCCAGCAGCAAAAGAACTAGCGCGCAAAACATTCAGTACTTC
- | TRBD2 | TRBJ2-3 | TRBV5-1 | CASSTSSGPSTDTQYF | TGCGCCAGCAGCACTTCTAGCGGGCCTAGCACAGATACGCAGTATTTT
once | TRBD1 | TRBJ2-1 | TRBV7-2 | CASSVVSQGAYNEQFF | TGTGCCAGCAGCGTGGTATCGCAGGGGGCGTACAATGAGCAGTTCTTC
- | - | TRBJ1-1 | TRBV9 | CASSHLQGNTEAFF | TGTGCCAGCAGTCACCTCCAGGGGAACACTGAAGCTTTCTTT
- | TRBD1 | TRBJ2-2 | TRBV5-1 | CASSPNAGTGLWGGELFF | TGCGCCAGCAGCCCCAACGCCGGGACAGGGTTGTGGGGCGGGGAGCTGTTTTTT
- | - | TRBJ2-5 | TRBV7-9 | CASSLGQQETQYF | TGTGCCAGCAGCTTAGGGCAGCAAGAGACCCAGTACTTC
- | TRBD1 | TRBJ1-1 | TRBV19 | CASSMAGTGDTEAFF | TGTGCCAGTAGTATGGCCGGGACAGGGGACACTGAAGCTTTCTTT
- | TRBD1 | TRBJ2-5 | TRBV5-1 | CASKEKGQGVRETQYF | TGCGCCAGCAAAGAAAAAGGACAGGGGGTAAGGGAGACCCAGTACTTC
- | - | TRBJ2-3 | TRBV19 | CASSIDLPSVRDTQYF | TGTGCCAGTAGTATAGATCTGCCTAGCGTTAGAGATACGCAGTATTTT
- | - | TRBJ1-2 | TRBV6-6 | CASSQDSVYGYTF | TGTGCCAGCAGTCAAGACAGCGTCTATGGCTACACCTTC
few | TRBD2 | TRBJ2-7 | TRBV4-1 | CASSHTGLAGAYGSYEQYF | TGCGCCAGCAGCCACACGGGACTAGCGGGGGCGTACGGCTCCTACGAGCAGTACTTC
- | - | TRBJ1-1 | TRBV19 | CASSFGGDTEAFF | TGTGCCAGTAGCTTCGGGGGGGACACTGAAGCTTTCTTT
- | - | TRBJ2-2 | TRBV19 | CASSIGRGRDTGELFF | TGTGCCAGTAGTATTGGCAGGGGTCGAGACACCGGGGAGCTGTTTTTT